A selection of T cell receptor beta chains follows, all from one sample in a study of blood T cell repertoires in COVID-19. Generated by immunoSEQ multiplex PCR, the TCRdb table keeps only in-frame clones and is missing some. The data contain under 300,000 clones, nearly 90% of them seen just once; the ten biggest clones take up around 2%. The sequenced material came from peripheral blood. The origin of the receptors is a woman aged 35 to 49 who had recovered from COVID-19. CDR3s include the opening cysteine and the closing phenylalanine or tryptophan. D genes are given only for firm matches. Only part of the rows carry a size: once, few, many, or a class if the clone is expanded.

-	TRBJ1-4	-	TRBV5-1	CASSLGQLLASGTNEKLFF	TGCGCCAGCAGCTTGGGACAGTTGTTGGCTTCGGGAACTAATGAAAAACTGTTTTTT
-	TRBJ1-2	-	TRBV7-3	CASSPGTSEEGIYGYTF	TGTGCCAGCAGCCCAGGAACAAGCGAAGAGGGAATCTATGGCTACACCTTC
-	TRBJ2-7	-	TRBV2	CASSESGVIYYEQYF	TGTGCCAGCAGTGAATCAGGGGTCATCTACTACGAGCAGTACTTC
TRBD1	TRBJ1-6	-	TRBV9	CASSVGDSDSPLHF	TGTGCCAGCAGCGTTGGGGACAGTGATTCACCCCTCCACTTT
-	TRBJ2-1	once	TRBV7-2	CASSLAGGPLPFF	TGTGCCAGCAGCTTAGCGGGGGGGCCCCTTCCGTTCTTC
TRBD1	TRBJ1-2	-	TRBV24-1	CATSPGGSNYGYTF	TGTGCCACCAGCCCAGGGGGTTCTAACTATGGCTACACCTTC
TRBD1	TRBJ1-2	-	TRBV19	CASRTGTGASEGYTF	TGTGCCAGTAGAACCGGGACAGGGGCCTCAGAGGGCTACACCTTC
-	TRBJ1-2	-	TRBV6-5	CASSYSSDSNYGYTF	TGTGCCAGCAGTTACTCGAGCGACAGCAACTATGGCTACACCTTC
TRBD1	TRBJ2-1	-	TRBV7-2	CASGRDRHNEQFF	TGTGCCAGCGGTCGGGACAGACACAATGAGCAGTTCTTC
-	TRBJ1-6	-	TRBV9	CASSVEGHQVGTNSPLHF	TGTGCCAGCAGCGTAGAAGGACACCAGGTCGGAACGAATTCACCCCTCCACTTT
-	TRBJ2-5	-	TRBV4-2	CASSQDGLATETQYF	TGTGCCAGCAGCCAAGATGGTTTGGCAACCGAGACCCAGTACTTC
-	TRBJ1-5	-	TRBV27	CASSLRGYSNQPQHF	TGTGCCAGCAGTTTACGGGGATACAGCAATCAGCCCCAGCATTTT
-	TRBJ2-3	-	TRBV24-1	CATSEASPTLGTQYF	TGTGCCACCAGTGAGGCTAGCCCGACTCTCGGTACGCAGTATTTT
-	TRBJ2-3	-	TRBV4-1	CASSQSGTDTQYF	TGCGCCAGCAGCCAGTCGGGCACAGATACGCAGTATTTT
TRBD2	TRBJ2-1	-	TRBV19	CASSMYPGLAGRINEQFF	TGTGCCAGTAGTATGTACCCCGGACTAGCGGGACGTATCAATGAGCAGTTCTTC
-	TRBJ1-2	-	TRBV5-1	CASSLQTTAGTAGYTF	TGCGCCAGCAGCTTGCAAACCACGGCGGGGACCGCTGGCTACACCTTC
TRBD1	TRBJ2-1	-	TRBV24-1	CATSPLGGQGMNEQFF	TGTGCCACCTCCCCCCTGGGAGGACAGGGGATGAATGAGCAGTTCTTC
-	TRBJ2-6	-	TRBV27	CASRKLGFEANVLTF	TGTGCCAGCAGAAAACTCGGGTTTGAGGCCAACGTCCTGACTTTC
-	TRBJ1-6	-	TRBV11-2	CASSLMLEAGSPLHF	TGTGCCAGCAGCTTAATGCTTGAAGCCGGTTCACCCCTCCACTTT
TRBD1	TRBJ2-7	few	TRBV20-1	CSAIRGNEQYF	TGCAGTGCTATCAGGGGGAACGAGCAGTACTTC
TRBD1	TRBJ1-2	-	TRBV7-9	CASSLPTGGFNGYTF	TGTGCCAGCAGCCTTCCGACAGGGGGTTTCAATGGCTACACCTTC
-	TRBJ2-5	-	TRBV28	CASSLIGPGAQYF	TGTGCCAGCAGTTTAATTGGGCCCGGGGCCCAGTACTTC
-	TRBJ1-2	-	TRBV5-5	CASSLTPTGYNYGYTF	TGTGCCAGCAGCTTGACCCCGACAGGATATAACTATGGCTACACCTTC
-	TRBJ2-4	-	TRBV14	CASSQGQKNIQYF	TGTGCCAGCAGCCAAGGGCAGAAAAACATTCAGTACTTC